This TCR beta chain is drawn from a study of regulatory T cells in long-lasting Graves disease. Study-wide context: New Graves' disease cases had less than 3 months of antithyroid drugs. Study-level points and caveats: Persistent patients had a count of shared public clonotypes (around 2,700) that exceeded that of new patients (about 970).

For TCR beta, libraries came from iRepertoire HTBI primers and Arm-PCR of CDR3 regions. Each CDR3 protein gets one entry after TCRdb re-called the multiplex PCR reads with MiXCR. The repertoire holds roughly 610,000 distinct CDR3 sequences, more than 15% seen once, with around 12% in the top ten. Time point specified: newly diagnosed GD, antithyroid drugs for less than 3 months. After RNA was extracted from PBMCs, the TCR library was made from it. The length of the CDR3 is 13 residues. V gave up 7 bases and J gave up 3 bases, with 15 bases separating them. CDR1 is SQVTM and CDR2 is ANQGSEA in the germline V gene. Note on this clonotype: Its specificity is not known.

These same data were also listed under a study on T cells in Graves' hyperthyroidism and ophthalmopathy. In that study: Clinical symptoms, serum thyroxine and TRAb, thyroid ultrasound and orbital computed tomography were used for the diagnoses. Most clonotypes expanded in the thyroid (above 0.001) were also present in blood.

The receptor was isolated from a man between 18 and 35 years old with Graves disease. Sequenced material: peripheral blood mononuclear cells (PBMCs), taken at new diagnosis, from a patient treated with antithyroid drugs. The genes are TRBV29-1 and TRBJ2-5; tentatively, D is TRBD1 (6 bases). The CDR3 DNA follows: TGCAGCGCGGGTCAGGGGAGTGAAGAGACCCAGTACTTC. Residues: CSAGQGSEETQYF.